This T cell receptor beta chain was obtained from a study of Ad26.COV2.S vaccination and SARS-CoV-2 variants. About the study: Donor allocation was to the COV1001 Ad26.COV2.S trial arm. Donor got 5x10^10 or 1x10^11 viral particles of Ad26.COV2.S.

General observations from the study: Breadth, reportedly substantial, characterized the spike-specific CD8+ and CD4+ T cell responses after vaccination.

V lost 2 bases, J lost 8 bases, and 18 bases lay in between. Germline V gives CDR1 SEHNR, CDR2 FQNEAQ (reference sequence). There are 15 residues in the CDR3. Documented treatment: roughly 18 received Ad26.COV2.S at low or high dose, single or two shots; roughly five received placebo; per-sample allocation not given. Samples were taken on day 63 after the first vaccine or placebo injection. Measured with immunoSEQ multiplex PCR; TCRdb has only the in-frame clones, and not every one. The data contain 400,000 to 450,000 clones, 90% of them seen just once; the ten biggest clones take up 12%. Notes on this clone: The antigen is not known.

This chain uses TRBV7-9 with TRBJ1-2; D is ambiguous. The origin of this receptor is a person between 18 and 60 years old who received the Ad26.COV2.S COVID-19 vaccine or a placebo. The starting material was peripheral blood, obtained in a trial of Ad26.COV2.S vaccine versus placebo. The CDR3 protein is CASSLQVGEQPGYTF. The DNA for the CDR3 is TGTGCCAGCAGCTTACAAGTCGGGGAGCAACCGGGCTACACCTTC.